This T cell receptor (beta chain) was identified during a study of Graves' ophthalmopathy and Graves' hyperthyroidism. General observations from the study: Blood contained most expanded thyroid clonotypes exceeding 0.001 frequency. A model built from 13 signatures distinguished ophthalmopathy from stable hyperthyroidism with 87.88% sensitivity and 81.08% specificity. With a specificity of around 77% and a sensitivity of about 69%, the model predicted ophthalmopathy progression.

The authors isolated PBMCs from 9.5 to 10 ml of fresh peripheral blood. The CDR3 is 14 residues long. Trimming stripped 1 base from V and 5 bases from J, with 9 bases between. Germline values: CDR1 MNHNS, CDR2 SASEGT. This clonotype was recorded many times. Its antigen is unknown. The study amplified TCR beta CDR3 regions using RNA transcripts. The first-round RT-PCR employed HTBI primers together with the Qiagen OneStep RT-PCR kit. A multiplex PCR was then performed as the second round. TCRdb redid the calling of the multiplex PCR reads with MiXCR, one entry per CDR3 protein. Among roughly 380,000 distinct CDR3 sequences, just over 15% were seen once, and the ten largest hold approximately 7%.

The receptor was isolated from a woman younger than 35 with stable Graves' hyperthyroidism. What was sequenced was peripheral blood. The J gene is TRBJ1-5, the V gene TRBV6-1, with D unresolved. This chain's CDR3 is CASSEGQRYQPQHF. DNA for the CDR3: TGTGCCAGCAGTGAAGGGCAGAGATATCAGCCCCAGCATTTT.